This TCR beta chain appears in the sequencing data of a study of regulatory T cells in long-lasting Graves disease. About the study: For under 3 months, newly diagnosed Graves' patients had been taking antithyroid drugs. Whole-study results and caveats: New patients shared fewer public clonotypes (more than 850) than persistent patients did (more than 2,500). Relative to newly diagnosed Graves' patients, persistent ones had lower TCR diversity.

Relying on iRepertoire HTBI primers and Arm-PCR of CDR3 regions, the team built TCR beta libraries. Each CDR3 protein is one row after TCRdb ran MiXCR on the multiplex PCR reads. The sample shows 450,000 to 700,000 distinct CDR3 sequences, approximately 13% of them seen only once. Documented time point: newly diagnosed GD, antithyroid drugs for less than 3 months. Construction of the TCR library relied on RNA isolated from PBMCs. Turning to this clonotype: Antigen specificity is unknown.

Germline values: CDR1 SQVTM, CDR2 ANQGSEA. V lost 5 bases and J lost 4, with 9 bases in between. The CDR3 extends over 12 amino acids. The same sample was also used in a study of T cells in Graves' hyperthyroidism and ophthalmopathy. Per that paper: Separation of ophthalmopathy from stable hyperthyroidism was achieved by a 13 V-J model.

The starting material was peripheral blood mononuclear cells (PBMCs), obtained at new diagnosis, from a patient treated with antithyroid drugs. J is TRBJ1-3 and V is TRBV29-1; unclear D gene. The receptor was isolated from a man between 25 and 39 years old with Graves disease. The CDR3 region has the DNA TGCAGCGTTACAGCGGTCGGAAACACCATATATTTT. It encodes CSVTAVGNTIYF. Looking up the rest from reference TRBV29-1 and TRBJ1-3 gives the full variable domain: SAVISQKPSRDICQRGTSLTIQCQVDSQVTMMFWYRQQPGQSLTLIATANQGSEATYESGFVIDKFPISRPNLTFSTLTVSNMSPEDSSIYLCSVTAVGNTIYFGEGSWLTVV.